This T cell receptor (beta chain) was documented in a study of blood T cell repertoires in COVID-19 (dated by TCRdb to about 2020). Background for the entire study: Samples covering the acute and convalescent phases of COVID-19 were provided by collaborators in the United States, Italy and Spain. The prospective study material was composed of cDNA or gDNA derived from T cells, B-cell-depleted T cells, or PBMCs. The dataset comprised deeply sampled blood TCRbeta repertoires from subjects exposed to, actively infected with, or recovered from COVID-19. A freely available public database, intended as a resource for researchers studying the immune response to SARS-CoV-2, is where the repertoires were released. The samples were drawn from the first 160 participants of the ongoing ImmuneRACE study and from about 1,200 subjects provided by 6 global collaborators. A de-identified subject ID, COVID-19 status, age in years and sex were almost always included in the sample metadata. HLA class I and class II types, where available, came from metadata supplied by the sample provider rather than from assay-based typing. General conclusions and limits of the study: The quantity of clinical and demographic metadata differed by source and by participant and was supplied without curation.

CDR1 MNHNS and CDR2 SASEGT are derived from the germline V gene. From its cysteine to its phenylalanine, the CDR3 spans 14 amino acids. The entry retains the CDR3 DNA only, 42 bases that are in frame from base 1. Deletion took 1 base off V and 5 bases off J, with a span of 8 bases between the germline ends. Concerning this clone itself: Its antigen is unknown. Per-base quality was not reported, and no clone a single base away is much larger than it.

TCRbeta CDR3 regions were amplified from genomic DNA using the immunoSEQ Assay, a bias-controlled multiplex PCR. Per the source publication's procedure: Nucleated cell counts per sample were estimated from amplification of reference gene primers within the assay. To quantify the absolute abundance of each unique TCRbeta CDR3 rearrangement, sequence reads were collapsed and filtered. For each sample, productive Simpson clonality was calculated as the square root of Simpson's diversity index over productive rearrangements. Here the immuneACCESS table is served through TCRdb, limited to in-frame sequences with V and J called. Missing clones are a known gap in these copies; in checked studies unresolved V genes cover under half, and the rest lacks a known reason. That table furnishes V, J and clone size, whereas the DNA furnished D and trimming. Counted in this sample were 150,000 or so clones; approximately 87% of them appeared once. Together, the top ten hold about a tenth of the sample.

In Seattle, one collaborating source enrolled patients while the infection was active and tracked those patients longitudinally over the course of disease. Collaborating institutions collected whole blood in K2EDTA tubes following their own protocols. For TCRbeta analysis, collaborators shipped samples as frozen whole blood, isolated PBMCs, or DNA extracted from either of those sample types. This clonotype was obtained from a woman in her 70s with COVID-19, enrolled during active disease. The V and J segments used are TRBV6-1 and TRBJ1-4; tentative D gene TRBD1, with 6 bases matching. Sample: peripheral blood. The bases are TGTGCCAGCAGTGAAGACAGGGTGAATGAAAAACTGTTTTTT. It translates to CASSEDRVNEKLFF.